The clone carrying this T cell receptor beta chain was seen only a few times. What it binds is not known. As to treatment: approximately 10-day PBMC culture with coronavirus spike peptide pools or control peptides (ViraFEST assay). Before TCRs were sequenced, ViraFEST expanded antigen-specific T cells with peptide pools. Medium was half-exchanged with fresh IL-2 medium on days 3 and 7. The data were obtained in a study of vaccination and CD4 T cells after COVID-19. Study-wide background: As their vaccination, participants received two doses of either BNT162b2 or mRNA-1273 vaccine. Overlapping spike peptides of SARS-CoV-2, HCoV-NL63, HCoV-OC43 and HCoV-229E were used, and cells were stimulated with them.

An Oncomine TCR Beta short-read assay was used to sequence the DNA from cultured CD4+ T cells. TCRdb recomputed calls from the PCR reads with MiXCR, one row per CDR3 protein. The sample gives over 14,000 distinct CDR3 sequences, about 46% of which show up once; approximately 17% is in the top ten. Material for sequencing was cultured CD4+ T cells from blood. This receptor was obtained from a human donor with COVID-19.

CDR3 coding DNA: TGTGCCAGCAGTTTATTGCAGGGACTCCAAAGAAGAGAAACCTTC. It codes for CASSLLQGLQRRETF. V is TRBV28 and J is TRBJ1-2, with D perhaps TRBD1 (5 bases). Germline V lookup: CDR1 MDHEN, CDR2 SYDVKM. The V end was cut by 1 base, the J end by 14 bases, with 23 bases between. This CDR3 is 15 amino acids long.